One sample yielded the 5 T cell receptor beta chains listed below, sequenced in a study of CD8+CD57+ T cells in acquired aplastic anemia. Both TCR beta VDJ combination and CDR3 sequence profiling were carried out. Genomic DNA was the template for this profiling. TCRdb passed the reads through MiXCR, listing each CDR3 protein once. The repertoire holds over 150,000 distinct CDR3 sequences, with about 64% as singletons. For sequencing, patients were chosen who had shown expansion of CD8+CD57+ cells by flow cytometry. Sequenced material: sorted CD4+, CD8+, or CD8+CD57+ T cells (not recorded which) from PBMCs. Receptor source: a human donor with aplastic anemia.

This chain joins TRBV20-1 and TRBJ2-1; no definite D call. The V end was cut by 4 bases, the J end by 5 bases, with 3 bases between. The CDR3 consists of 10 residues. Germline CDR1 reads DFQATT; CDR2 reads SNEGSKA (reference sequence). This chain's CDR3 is CSATDNEQFF. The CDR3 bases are TGCAGTGCTACCGACAATGAGCAGTTCTTC.

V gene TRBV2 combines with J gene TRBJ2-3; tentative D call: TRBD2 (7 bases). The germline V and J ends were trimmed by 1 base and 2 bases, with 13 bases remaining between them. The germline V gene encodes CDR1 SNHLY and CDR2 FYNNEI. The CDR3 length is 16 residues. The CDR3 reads CASSEEGGGVTDTQYF. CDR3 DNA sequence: TGTGCCAGCAGTGAAGAGGGGGGAGGGGTCACAGATACGCAGTATTTT.

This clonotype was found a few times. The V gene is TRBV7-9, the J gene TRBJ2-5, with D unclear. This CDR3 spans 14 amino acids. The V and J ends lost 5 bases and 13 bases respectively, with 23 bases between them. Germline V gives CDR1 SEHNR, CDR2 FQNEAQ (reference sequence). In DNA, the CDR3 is TGTGCCAGCAGCATCCCCCTCGACTCCGAGTTTCCGTACTTC. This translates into CASSIPLDSEFPYF.

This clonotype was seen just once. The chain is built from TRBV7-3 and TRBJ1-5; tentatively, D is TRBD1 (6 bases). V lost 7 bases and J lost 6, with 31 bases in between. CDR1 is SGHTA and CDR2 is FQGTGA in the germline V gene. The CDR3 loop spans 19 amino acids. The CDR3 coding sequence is TGTGCCAGCATCACTACCCTAGAAGGGGCAGGGGAAGAGACTCAGCCCCAGCATTTT. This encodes CASITTLEGAGEETQPQHF.

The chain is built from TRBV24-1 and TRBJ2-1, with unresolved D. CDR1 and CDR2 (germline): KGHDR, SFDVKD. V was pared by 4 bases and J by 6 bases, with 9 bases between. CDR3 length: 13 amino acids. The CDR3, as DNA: TGTGCCACCAGTGAGGGGTCCGGCAATGAGCAGTTCTTC. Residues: CATSEGSGNEQFF.